This entry features one TCR beta chain sequence. The CDR3 is 16 residues long. V lost 0 bases and J 1 base, leaving 10 bases between the germline ends. CDR1 and CDR2 (germline): MNHNS, SASEGT. The data originate from a study of blood T cell repertoires in COVID-19. Study context: From the United States, Italy and Spain came samples of acute and convalescent COVID-19. T cells, B-cell-depleted T cells, or PBMCs provided the cDNA or gDNA that served as material.

Per the authors' pipeline: Estimated nucleated cell counts came from reference gene primer amplification. Generated by immunoSEQ multiplex PCR, the TCRdb table keeps only in-frame clones and is missing some. The V and J calls and clone size are taken from that table; D and trimming were inferred from the DNA. The table has over 85,000 clones, around 87% seen once. The receptor was derived from a human donor with acute or convalescent COVID-19. The donor label of this sample is uncertain. The sample was peripheral blood. The chain has TRBV6-1 and TRBJ1-3, with D possibly matching TRBD1 (6 bases). Written as DNA, the CDR3 is TGTGCCAGCAGTGAAGCAAGGACAGCTTCTGGAAACACCATATATTTT. Its translation is CASSEARTASGNTIYF.